This T cell receptor (beta chain) was found in a study of response to subunit inactivated influenza vaccine. Findings of the study overall: Each seasonal flu vaccination may recruit only limited new T cells, authors suggested.

Germline V gene data show CDR1 as SQVTM and CDR2 as ANQGSEA. The junction had 5 bases not matched to a gene; V was cut back by 7 bases and J by 3 bases. The CDR3 has 13 residues. TCRdb re-called the RT-PCR reads with MiXCR, one entry per CDR3 protein. This sample carries around 750,000 distinct CDR3 sequences, 21% of them seen once, and the ten largest clones take roughly a tenth. As to this clonotype: Its antigen is undetermined.

This receptor was taken from a man aged 50 or older who received an inactivated influenza vaccine. The material sequenced was PBMCs from blood, taken roughly 5 days after vaccination. This rearrangement joins TRBV29-1 to TRBJ2-3; the match to TRBD1 covers 9 bases. The CDR3 region is CSGIGQGTDTQYF. CDR3 nucleotide sequence: TGCAGCGGTATTGGACAGGGGACAGATACGCAGTATTTT.